The 13 T cell receptor beta chains below were found in one sample sequenced in a study of regulatory T cells in long-lasting Graves disease. CDR3 regions were amplified by Arm-PCR using iRepertoire HTBI primers to build TCR beta libraries. TCRdb passed the multiplex PCR reads through MiXCR, listing each CDR3 protein once. The profile covers approximately 400,000 distinct CDR3 sequences, with about 15% appearing a single time and roughly 17% taken by the ten largest. Documented time point: newly diagnosed GD, antithyroid drugs for less than 3 months. RNA extracted from PBMCs served as the sequencing template. Another study also made use of these data, one on T cells in Graves' hyperthyroidism and ophthalmopathy.

Here the sequenced sample was peripheral blood mononuclear cells (PBMCs), taken at new diagnosis, from a patient treated with antithyroid drugs. The receptors were gathered from a woman aged 25 to 45 with Graves disease.

This clonotype was observed at least ten times. This chain links TRBV7-8 with TRBJ1-5; D not resolved. From germline, CDR1 is SGHVS and CDR2 FQNEAQ. This CDR3 has 14 residues. Trimming removed 2 bases from V and 5 bases from J, with 10 bases in between. CDR3 protein: CASSLLPRDQPQHF. The CDR3 bases are TGTGCCAGCAGCTTATTGCCAAGAGATCAGCCCCAGCATTTT.

This clonotype was recorded many times. The chain joins TRBV10-3 to TRBJ2-2; the D gene could be TRBD1 or TRBD2 (5 bases each). V was shortened by 3 bases and J by 8 bases, with 7 bases between the two germline ends. The CDR3 runs to 12 residues. The germline gives CDR1 ENHRY, CDR2 SYGVKD. The CDR3 spells CAISEGEGELFF. The CDR3, as DNA: TGTGCCATCAGTGAAGGGGAGGGGGAGCTGTTTTTT.

This clonotype was observed a handful of times. This rearrangement joins TRBV5-6 to TRBJ2-1, with D unresolved. CDR1 is SGHDT, CDR2 YYEEEE, per germline. V was shortened by 1 base and J by 4 bases, with 9 bases between the two germline ends. The CDR3 length is 14 residues. The CDR3 DNA reads TGTGCCAGCAGCTTGATGAGTCCTTACAATGAGCAGTTCTTC. Its protein is CASSLMSPYNEQFF.

This clonotype was observed a few times. The genes are TRBV28 and TRBJ2-1, with 8 bases that match TRBD2. Germline V CDR1 and CDR2: MDHEN, SYDVKM. V trimming: 4 bases; J trimming: 7 bases; junction bases outside the gene matches: 12. This CDR3 spans 16 amino acids. Here the CDR3 reads CASSSIAGQAGNEQFF. DNA for the CDR3: TGTGCCAGCAGTTCCATAGCGGGGCAGGCTGGGAATGAGCAGTTCTTC.

This clonotype has a handful of counts. The J gene is TRBJ1-1, the V gene TRBV11-2; D not certain. The V and J ends lost 4 bases and 8 bases respectively, with 11 bases between them. CDR3 length: 12 residues. Germline values: CDR1 SGHAT, CDR2 FQNNGV. CDR3 in DNA: TGTGCCAGCAGCTCAACGTACAGAGAAGCTTTCTTT. It codes for CASSSTYREAFF. The full variable domain, its missing parts supplied by reference TRBV11-2 and TRBJ1-1, is EAGVAQSPRYKIIEKRQSVAFWCNPISGHATLYWYQQILGQGPKLLIQFQNNGVVDDSQLPKDRFSAERLKGVDSTLKIQPAKLEDSAVYLCASSSTYREAFFGQGTRLTVV.

In this sample, this clonotype turned up many times. This chain joins TRBV30 and TRBJ2-5, with D possibly being TRBD2 (6 bases). The germline V and J ends were trimmed by 1 base and 0 bases, with 15 bases remaining between them. The CDR3 has 16 residues. The germline V gene encodes CDR1 GTSNPN and CDR2 SVGIG (reference sequence). The CDR3 DNA is TGTGCCTGGAGTGATTTGAGCGGAGGGAACCAAGAGACCCAGTACTTC. It yields the protein CAWSDLSGGNQETQYF.

This clonotype was detected ten times or more. This sequence joins TRBV12-5 and TRBJ2-1; 7 positions match TRBD2. Germline V lookup: CDR1 LGHNT, CDR2 FRNRAP. This CDR3 has 14 residues. V shed 8 bases and J 3 bases; nucleotides not matched to a gene: 7. The CDR3 DNA sequence: TGTGCTAGTCCCTCAAGCGGGATCTACAATGAGCAGTTCTTC. It yields the protein CASPSSGIYNEQFF.

This clonotype has at least ten counts. The chain combines TRBV6-1 with TRBJ2-1; 7 bases fit TRBD1. J gave up 4 bases and V 4 bases, and 16 bases lay outside the gene matches. Germline CDR1 reads MNHNS; CDR2 reads SASEGT. CDR3 length: 18 amino acids. The CDR3 DNA follows: TGTGCCAGCAGTGGGCGGACAGGTTATAGGGGTGGGTACAATGAGCAGTTCTTC. The encoded protein is CASSGRTGYRGGYNEQFF.

The chain is built from TRBV20-1 and TRBJ2-1; 9 nucleotides line up with TRBD2. Germline V gene data show CDR1 as DFQATT and CDR2 as SNEGSKA (reference sequence). The CDR3 is 17 residues long. The V segment lost 0 bases and the J segment 4 bases; nucleotides outside the gene matches: 10. DNA of the CDR3: TGCAGTGCTAGAGACCTACTAGCGGGCGAGGGGTACAATGAGCAGTTCTTC. As protein: CSARDLLAGEGYNEQFF.

This clonotype occurred many times. The chain couples TRBV24-1 to TRBJ1-2; no clear D. Between the trimmed V and J ends, which lost 4 bases and 4 bases, there was a span of 18 bases. This CDR3 is 16 amino acids long. The V gene's germline CDR1 is KGHDR and CDR2 SFDVKD. CDR3 protein: CATSDREEDTFYGYTF. The DNA for the CDR3 is TGTGCCACCAGTGACCGGGAAGAAGACACCTTCTATGGCTACACCTTC.

This clonotype was observed a handful of times. The V gene is TRBV6-9, the J gene TRBJ2-2; 12 bases map to TRBD1. The CDR3 consists of 18 residues. In germline, CDR1 is MNHGY, CDR2 SVAAGI. With 4 bases clipped from V and 6 bases from J, the junction kept 12 bases outside the gene matches. CDR3 protein: CASSWWDRGLRRAGELFF. The DNA of the CDR3 is TGTGCCAGCAGTTGGTGGGACAGGGGGCTGAGGAGGGCCGGGGAGCTGTTTTTT.

At least ten counts were recorded for this clonotype. The rearrangement joins TRBV20-1 to TRBJ2-7, with TRBD1 identical over 9 bases. Germline lookup yields CDR1 DFQATT and CDR2 SNEGSKA (reference sequence). Trimming cost V 6 bases and J 3 bases; bases outside gene matches: 12. The CDR3 extends over 15 amino acids. The CDR3 reads CSALDTGGANYEQYF. Here the CDR3 DNA reads TGCAGTGCCCTGGATACAGGGGGCGCAAACTACGAGCAGTACTTC.

Concerning this clonotype: A single base separates this from a much larger clone, so it may be a read error. The gene calls are TRBV2 and TRBJ2-3; D is possibly TRBD1 (7 bases). Germline CDR1 SNHLY, CDR2 FYNNEI. The CDR3 has 15 amino acids. CDR3 in DNA: TGTGCAGACGGAGGGGGCGCCCCCCCCACAGATACGCAGTATTTT. Its translation is CADGGGAPPTDTQYF.